Listed below are T cell receptor beta chains from one sample, sequenced in a study of cytomegalovirus exposure and HLA in healthy donors. TCRdb's copy holds only in-frame clones and misses some; the assay was immunoSEQ multiplex PCR. Of some 100,000 clones in the sample, 76% were seen once. The source material was PBMCs. The receptors shown here come from a woman aged 50 to 65 in good health and CMV-seropositive. CDR3s include the opening cysteine and the closing phenylalanine or tryptophan. The order of the fields is J gene, D gene, V gene, clone size, CDR3 length, CDR3 DNA, CDR3 protein. A D gene is named only where the DNA matches it firmly. Clone size is not always given. Where it is, it says once, few, many or a class for expanded clones.

J gene: TRBJ2-3; D gene: -; V gene: TRBV21-1; clone size: -; CDR3 length: 15; CDR3 DNA: TGTGCCAGCCGACGGGAAGCGGGGGTTGCAGATACGCAGTATTTT; CDR3 protein: CASRREAGVADTQYF
J gene: TRBJ2-2; D gene: -; V gene: TRBV9; clone size: -; CDR3 length: 14; CDR3 DNA: TGTGCCAGCAGCGGCTCGGGGTACACCGGGGAGCTGTTTTTT; CDR3 protein: CASSGSGYTGELFF
J gene: TRBJ1-4; D gene: -; V gene: TRBV7-9; clone size: -; CDR3 length: 13; CDR3 DNA: TGTGCCAGCAGCTTGGCCACAGGTGAAAAACTGTTTTTT; CDR3 protein: CASSLATGEKLFF
J gene: TRBJ1-5; D gene: -; V gene: TRBV19; clone size: once; CDR3 length: 13; CDR3 DNA: TGTGCCAGTAGTGAGGAGGGTTGGCAGCCCCAGCATTTT; CDR3 protein: CASSEEGWQPQHF
J gene: TRBJ2-1; D gene: TRBD2; V gene: TRBV6-5; clone size: -; CDR3 length: 14; CDR3 DNA: TGTGCCAGCAGTTTAGCTAGCGGGAGAAATGAGCAGTTCTTC; CDR3 protein: CASSLASGRNEQFF
J gene: TRBJ2-3; D gene: TRBD1; V gene: TRBV15; clone size: -; CDR3 length: 18; CDR3 DNA: TGTGCCACCAGCAGAGTCGCCCCGGGACAGGGGATTACAGATACGCAGTATTTT; CDR3 protein: CATSRVAPGQGITDTQYF
J gene: TRBJ1-3; D gene: -; V gene: TRBV6-5; clone size: -; CDR3 length: 15; CDR3 DNA: TGTGCCAGCAGTTACTCGAGCGGGGCTGGAAACACCATATATTTT; CDR3 protein: CASSYSSGAGNTIYF
J gene: TRBJ2-7; D gene: -; V gene: TRBV5-1; clone size: few; CDR3 length: 15; CDR3 DNA: TGCGCCAGCAGCTTAAGATCGCAGGGGTCCTACGAGCAGTACTTC; CDR3 protein: CASSLRSQGSYEQYF
J gene: TRBJ1-3; D gene: -; V gene: TRBV7-9; clone size: -; CDR3 length: 18; CDR3 DNA: TGTGCCAGCAGCTTAGCCGGGGTCCCCTCTCTCTCTGGAAACACCATATATTTT; CDR3 protein: CASSLAGVPSLSGNTIYF
J gene: TRBJ2-2; D gene: -; V gene: TRBV5-1; clone size: -; CDR3 length: 13; CDR3 DNA: TGCGCCAGCAGCTCCCAGAACACCGGGGAGCTGTTTTTT; CDR3 protein: CASSSQNTGELFF
J gene: TRBJ2-7; D gene: -; V gene: TRBV5-6; clone size: -; CDR3 length: 16; CDR3 DNA: TGTGCCAGCAGCTTGGAAGGGGGACCCAGCTCCTACGAGCAGTACTTC; CDR3 protein: CASSLEGGPSSYEQYF
J gene: TRBJ2-5; D gene: TRBD2; V gene: TRBV4-2; clone size: -; CDR3 length: 19; CDR3 DNA: TGTGCCAGCAGCCAAGATGTGAGGGCTAGCGGGGGGGAAGTTAAGACCCAGTACTTC; CDR3 protein: CASSQDVRASGGEVKTQYF
J gene: TRBJ2-3; D gene: -; V gene: TRBV9; clone size: few; CDR3 length: 15; CDR3 DNA: TGTGCCAGCAGCATCCGGGACTTCAGCACAGATACGCAGTATTTT; CDR3 protein: CASSIRDFSTDTQYF
J gene: TRBJ2-5; D gene: TRBD2; V gene: TRBV6-5; clone size: -; CDR3 length: 15; CDR3 DNA: TGTGCCAGCAGAATGGGGACTAGCGGGGGGTATCCCCAGTACTTC; CDR3 protein: CASRMGTSGGYPQYF
J gene: TRBJ1-3; D gene: -; V gene: TRBV13; clone size: -; CDR3 length: 12; CDR3 DNA: TGTGCCAGCAGCTTTTTAAGAAACACCATATATTTT; CDR3 protein: CASSFLRNTIYF
J gene: TRBJ1-5; D gene: -; V gene: TRBV27; clone size: -; CDR3 length: 14; CDR3 DNA: TGTGCCAGCAGTTCGCGGGTGAGCAATCAGCCCCAGCATTTT; CDR3 protein: CASSSRVSNQPQHF
J gene: TRBJ2-3; D gene: TRBD2; V gene: TRBV29-1; clone size: few; CDR3 length: 18; CDR3 DNA: TGCAGCGTTGTACTAGCGGGGGGGCAACCGTCTAGCACAGATACGCAGTATTTT; CDR3 protein: CSVVLAGGQPSSTDTQYF
J gene: TRBJ1-3; D gene: TRBD1; V gene: TRBV5-1; clone size: -; CDR3 length: 14; CDR3 DNA: TGCGCCAGCCAAACTACAGGGGACGGAAACACCATATATTTT; CDR3 protein: CASQTTGDGNTIYF
J gene: TRBJ1-1; D gene: -; V gene: TRBV7-9; clone size: -; CDR3 length: 13; CDR3 DNA: TGTGCCAGCAGCCTAGGACAGAACACTGAAGCTTTCTTT; CDR3 protein: CASSLGQNTEAFF
J gene: TRBJ2-1; D gene: -; V gene: TRBV5-1; clone size: few; CDR3 length: 14; CDR3 DNA: TGCGCCAGCAGCTTGGACTCCTCCTACAATGAGCAGTTCTTC; CDR3 protein: CASSLDSSYNEQFF